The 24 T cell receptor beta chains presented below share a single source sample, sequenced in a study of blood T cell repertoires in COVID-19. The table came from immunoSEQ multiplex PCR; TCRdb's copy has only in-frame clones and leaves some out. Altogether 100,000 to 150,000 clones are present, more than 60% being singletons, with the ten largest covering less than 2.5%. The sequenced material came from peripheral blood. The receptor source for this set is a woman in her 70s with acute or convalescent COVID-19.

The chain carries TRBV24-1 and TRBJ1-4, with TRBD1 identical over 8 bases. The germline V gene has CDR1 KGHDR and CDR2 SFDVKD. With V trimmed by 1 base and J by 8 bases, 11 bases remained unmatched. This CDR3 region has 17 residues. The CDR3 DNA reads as TGTGCCACCAGTGATTTCGATCAGGGGGCGTCTTTCGAAAAACTGTTTTTT. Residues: CATSDFDQGASFEKLFF.

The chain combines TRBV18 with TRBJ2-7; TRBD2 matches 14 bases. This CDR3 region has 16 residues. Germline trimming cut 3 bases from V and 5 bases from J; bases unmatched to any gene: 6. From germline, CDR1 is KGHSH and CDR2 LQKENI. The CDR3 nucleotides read TGTGCCAGCTCACCCAGACTAGCGGGGGGGCCCGACGAGCAGTACTTC. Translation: CASSPRLAGGPDEQYF.

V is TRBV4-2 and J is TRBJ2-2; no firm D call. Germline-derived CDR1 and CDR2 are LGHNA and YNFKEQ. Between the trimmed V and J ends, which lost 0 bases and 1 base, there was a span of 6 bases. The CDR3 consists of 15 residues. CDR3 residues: CASSQDPGNTGELFF. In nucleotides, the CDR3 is TGTGCCAGCAGCCAAGATCCCGGGAACACCGGGGAGCTGTTTTTT.

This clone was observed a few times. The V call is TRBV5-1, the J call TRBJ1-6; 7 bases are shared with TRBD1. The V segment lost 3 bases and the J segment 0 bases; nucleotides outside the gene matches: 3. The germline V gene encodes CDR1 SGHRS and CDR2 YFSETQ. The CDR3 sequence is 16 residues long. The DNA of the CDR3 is TGCGCCAGCAGCTCACAGGGGAGCTCCTATAATTCACCCCTCCACTTT. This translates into CASSSQGSSYNSPLHF.

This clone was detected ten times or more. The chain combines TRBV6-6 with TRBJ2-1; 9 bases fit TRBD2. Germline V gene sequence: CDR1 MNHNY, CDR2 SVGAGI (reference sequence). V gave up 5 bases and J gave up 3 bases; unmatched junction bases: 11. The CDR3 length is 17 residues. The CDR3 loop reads CASSPTLSGGSYNEQFF. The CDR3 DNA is TGTGCCAGCAGTCCAACCCTTAGCGGGGGAAGCTACAATGAGCAGTTCTTC.

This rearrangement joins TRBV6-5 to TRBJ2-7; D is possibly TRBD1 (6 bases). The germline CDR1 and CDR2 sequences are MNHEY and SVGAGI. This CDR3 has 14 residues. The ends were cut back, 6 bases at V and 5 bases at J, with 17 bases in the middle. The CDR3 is CASSRNNRVNEQYF. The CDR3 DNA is TGTGCCAGCAGCAGAAATAACAGGGTTAACGAGCAGTACTTC.

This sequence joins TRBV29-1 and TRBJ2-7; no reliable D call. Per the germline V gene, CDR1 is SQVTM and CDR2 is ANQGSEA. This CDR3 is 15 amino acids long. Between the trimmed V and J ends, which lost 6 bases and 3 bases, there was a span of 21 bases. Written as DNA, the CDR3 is TGCAGCGTAGCCAAGACGGTTGGCGGATACTACGAGCAGTACTTC. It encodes CSVAKTVGGYYEQYF.

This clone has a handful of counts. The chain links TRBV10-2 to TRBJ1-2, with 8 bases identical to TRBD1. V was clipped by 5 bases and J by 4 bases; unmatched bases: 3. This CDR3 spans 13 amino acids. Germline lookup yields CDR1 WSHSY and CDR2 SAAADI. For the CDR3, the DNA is TGCGCCAGCAGTACAGGGGGTGTCTATGGCTACACCTTC. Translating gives CASSTGGVYGYTF.

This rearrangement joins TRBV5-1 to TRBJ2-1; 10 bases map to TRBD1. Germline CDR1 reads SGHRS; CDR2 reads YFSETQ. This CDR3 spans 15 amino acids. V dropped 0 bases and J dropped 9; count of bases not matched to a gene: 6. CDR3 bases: TGCGCCAGCAGCTTGGGTGGGACAGGGGTTGTTGAGCAGTTCTTC. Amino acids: CASSLGGTGVVEQFF.

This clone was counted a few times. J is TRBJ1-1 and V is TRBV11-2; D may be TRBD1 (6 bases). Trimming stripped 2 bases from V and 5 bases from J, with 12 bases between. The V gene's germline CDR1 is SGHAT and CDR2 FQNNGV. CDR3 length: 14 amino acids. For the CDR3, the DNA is TGTGCCAGCAGCTTATCGACAGGTGCTACTGAAGCTTTCTTT. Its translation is CASSLSTGATEAFF. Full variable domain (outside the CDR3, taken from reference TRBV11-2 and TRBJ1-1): EAGVAQSPRYKIIEKRQSVAFWCNPISGHATLYWYQQILGQGPKLLIQFQNNGVVDDSQLPKDRFSAERLKGVDSTLKIQPAKLEDSAVYLCASSLSTGATEAFFGQGTRLTVV.

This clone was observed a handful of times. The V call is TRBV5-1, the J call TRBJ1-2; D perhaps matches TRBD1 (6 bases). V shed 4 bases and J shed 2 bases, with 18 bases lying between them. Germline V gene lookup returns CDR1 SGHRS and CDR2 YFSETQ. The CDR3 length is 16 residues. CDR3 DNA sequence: TGCGCCAGCAGCATACAGGGTGGGGTCGACAACTATGGCTACACCTTC. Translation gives CASSIQGGVDNYGYTF.

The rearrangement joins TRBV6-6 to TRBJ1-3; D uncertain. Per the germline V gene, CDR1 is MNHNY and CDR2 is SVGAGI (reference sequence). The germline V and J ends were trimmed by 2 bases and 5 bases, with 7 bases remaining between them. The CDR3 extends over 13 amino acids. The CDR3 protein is CASSYGDRNTIYF. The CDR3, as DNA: TGTGCCAGCAGTTACGGTGACAGAAACACCATATATTTT.

This CDR3 reads CASSLEDRNTIYF. In DNA form, the CDR3 reads TGCGCCAGCAGCTTGGAGGACAGAAACACCATATATTTT. The rearrangement joins TRBV5-1 to TRBJ1-3, with D possibly matching TRBD1 (5 bases). The CDR3 has 13 residues. CDR1 is SGHRS and CDR2 is YFSETQ in the germline V gene. The ends were cut back, 0 bases at V and 5 bases at J, with 6 bases in the middle.

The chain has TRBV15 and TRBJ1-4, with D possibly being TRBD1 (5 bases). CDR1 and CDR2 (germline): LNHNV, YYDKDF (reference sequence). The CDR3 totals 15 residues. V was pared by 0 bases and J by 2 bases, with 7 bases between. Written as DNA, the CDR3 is TGTGCCACCAGCAGAGATAAGGGGACTAATGAAAAACTGTTTTTT. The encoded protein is CATSRDKGTNEKLFF. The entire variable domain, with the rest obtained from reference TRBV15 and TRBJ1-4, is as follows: DAMVIQNPRYQVTQFGKPVTLSCSQTLNHNVMYWYQQKSSQAPKLLFHYYDKDFNNEADTPDNFQSRRPNTSFCFLDIRSPGLGDTAMYLCATSRDKGTNEKLFFGSGTQLSVL.

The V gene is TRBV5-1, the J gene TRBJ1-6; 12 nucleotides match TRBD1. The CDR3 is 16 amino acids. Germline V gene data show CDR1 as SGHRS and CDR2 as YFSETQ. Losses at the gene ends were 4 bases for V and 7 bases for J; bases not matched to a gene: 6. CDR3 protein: CASSLTGTGGNSPLHF. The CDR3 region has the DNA TGCGCCAGCAGCCTAACCGGGACAGGGGGCAATTCACCCCTCCACTTT.

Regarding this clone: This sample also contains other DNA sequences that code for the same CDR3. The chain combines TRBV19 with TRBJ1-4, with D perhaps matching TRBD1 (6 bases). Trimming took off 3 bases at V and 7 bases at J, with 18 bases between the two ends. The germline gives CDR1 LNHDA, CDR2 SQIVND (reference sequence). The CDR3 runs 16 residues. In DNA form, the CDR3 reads TGTGCCAGTAGTATGCGGCAGGGGTTATTCGGTGAAAAACTGTTTTTT. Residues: CASSMRQGLFGEKLFF.

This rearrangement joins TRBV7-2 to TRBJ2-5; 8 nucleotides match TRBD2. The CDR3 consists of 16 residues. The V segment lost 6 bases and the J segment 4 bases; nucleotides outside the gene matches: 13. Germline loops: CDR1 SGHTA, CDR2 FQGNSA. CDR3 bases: TGTGCCAGCAGTCCAATTAGCGGGGACCTCGGAGAGACCCAGTACTTC. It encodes CASSPISGDLGETQYF.

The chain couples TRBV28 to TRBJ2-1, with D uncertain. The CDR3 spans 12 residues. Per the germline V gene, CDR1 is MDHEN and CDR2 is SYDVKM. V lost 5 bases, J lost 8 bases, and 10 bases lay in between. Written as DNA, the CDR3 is TGTGCCAGCAGTACCACGGTCTATGAGCAGTTCTTC. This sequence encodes CASSTTVYEQFF.

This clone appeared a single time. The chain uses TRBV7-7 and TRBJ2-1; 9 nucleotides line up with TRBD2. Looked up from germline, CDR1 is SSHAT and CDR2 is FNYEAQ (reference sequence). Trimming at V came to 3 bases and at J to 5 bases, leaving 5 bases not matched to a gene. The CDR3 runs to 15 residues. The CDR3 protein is CASSLGTSPNNEQFF. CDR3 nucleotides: TGTGCCAGCAGCTTGGGGACTAGCCCTAACAATGAGCAGTTCTTC. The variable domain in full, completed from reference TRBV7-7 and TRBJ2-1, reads GAGVSQSPRYKVTKRGQDVTLRCDPISSHATLYWYQQALGQGPEFLTYFNYEAQPDKSGLPSDRFSAERPEGSISTLTIQRTEQRDSAMYRCASSLGTSPNNEQFFGPGTRLTVL.

The CDR3 sequence is CASSLVASGRAQDTQYF. CDR3 sequence (DNA): TGTGCCAGCAGTTTAGTGGCTAGCGGGAGGGCCCAAGATACGCAGTATTTT. This chain connects TRBV27 to TRBJ2-3, with TRBD2 matching 12 bases. J lost 5 bases, V lost 2 bases, and 8 bases had no gene match. Germline CDR1 MNHEY, CDR2 SMNVEV (reference sequence). The CDR3 sequence is 17 residues long.

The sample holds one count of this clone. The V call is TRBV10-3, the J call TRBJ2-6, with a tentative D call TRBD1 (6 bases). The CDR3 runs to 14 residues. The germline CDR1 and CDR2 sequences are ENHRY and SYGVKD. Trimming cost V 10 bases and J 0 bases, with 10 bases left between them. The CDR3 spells CATVGGSGANVLTF. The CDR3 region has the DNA TGTGCCACTGTAGGGGGCTCTGGGGCCAACGTCCTGACTTTC.

CDR3 region: CASSLTGSYNEQFF. CDR3 coding DNA: TGCGCCAGCAGCTTGACAGGCTCCTACAATGAGCAGTTCTTC. The chain has TRBV5-1 and TRBJ2-1, with a possible D match to TRBD1 (5 bases). Per germline, CDR1 SGHRS and CDR2 YFSETQ. The CDR3 runs to 14 residues. Trimming stripped 1 base from V and 0 bases from J, with 5 bases between.

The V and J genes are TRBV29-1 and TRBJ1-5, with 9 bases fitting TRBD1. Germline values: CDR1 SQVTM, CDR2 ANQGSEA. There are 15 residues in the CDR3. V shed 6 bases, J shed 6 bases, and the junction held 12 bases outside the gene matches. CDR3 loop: CSVATGQGRGQPQHF. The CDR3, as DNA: TGCAGCGTGGCCACGGGACAGGGAAGGGGTCAGCCCCAGCATTTT.

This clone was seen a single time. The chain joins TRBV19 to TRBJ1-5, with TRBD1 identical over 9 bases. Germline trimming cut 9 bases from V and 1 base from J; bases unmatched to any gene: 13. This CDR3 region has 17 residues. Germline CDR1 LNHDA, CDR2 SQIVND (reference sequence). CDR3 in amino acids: CASPRDRVLRSNQPQHF. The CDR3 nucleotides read TGTGCCAGCCCCCGGGACAGGGTCTTAAGGAGCAATCAGCCCCAGCATTTT.